The entry that follows covers one TCR beta chain sequence. As handled by the study authors: How many nucleated cells were present was estimated from reference gene primer amplification. Repertoires were generated with immunoSEQ multiplex PCR, while TCRdb's copy carries only in-frame clones and drops some. The D gene and trimming were derived from the DNA, and the V and J assignments and clone size from that table. The sample has 150,000 to 200,000 clones, around nine tenths seen once; the top ten hold over 3.5%. The data are from a study of blood T cell repertoires in COVID-19. For the study at large: COVID-19 samples collected from the United States, Italy and Spain covered acute and convalescent phases. Sources were T cells, B-cell-depleted T cells, or PBMCs; the material itself was cDNA or gDNA.

CDR3 size: 14 residues. The ends lost 2 bases at V and 7 bases at J; junction bases unmatched: 7. CDR1 is GTSNPN and CDR2 is SVGIG in the germline V gene (reference sequence). The source material was peripheral blood. The receptor's source is a man younger than 30 with active or convalescent COVID-19. This chain uses TRBV30 with TRBJ1-5; 8 bases map to TRBD1. DNA of the CDR3: TGTGCCTGGAGTCTTGACAGGGGCGGACAGCCCCAGCATTTT. Translated: CAWSLDRGGQPQHF.